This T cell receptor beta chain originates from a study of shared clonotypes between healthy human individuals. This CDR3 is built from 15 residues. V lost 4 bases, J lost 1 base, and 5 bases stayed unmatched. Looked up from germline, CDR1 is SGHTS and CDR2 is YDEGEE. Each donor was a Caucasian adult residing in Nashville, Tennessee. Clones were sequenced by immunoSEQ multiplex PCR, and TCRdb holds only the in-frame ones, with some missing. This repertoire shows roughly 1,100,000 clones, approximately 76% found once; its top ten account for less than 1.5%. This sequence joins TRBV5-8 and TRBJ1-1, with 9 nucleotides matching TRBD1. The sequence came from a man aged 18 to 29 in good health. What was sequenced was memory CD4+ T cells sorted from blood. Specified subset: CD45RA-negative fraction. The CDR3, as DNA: TGTGCCAGCAGCCATAGGACAGGGGCGAACACTGAAGCTTTCTTT. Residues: CASSHRTGANTEAFF.